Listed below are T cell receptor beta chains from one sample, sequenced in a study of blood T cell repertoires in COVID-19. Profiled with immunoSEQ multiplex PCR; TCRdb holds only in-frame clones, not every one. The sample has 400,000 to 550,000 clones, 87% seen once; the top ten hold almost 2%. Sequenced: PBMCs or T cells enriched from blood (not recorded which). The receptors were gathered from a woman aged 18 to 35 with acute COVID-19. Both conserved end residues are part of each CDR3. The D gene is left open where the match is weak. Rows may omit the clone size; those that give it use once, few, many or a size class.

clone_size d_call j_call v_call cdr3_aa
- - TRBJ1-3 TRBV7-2 CASSSRVGGNTIYF
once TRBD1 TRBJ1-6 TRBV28 CASSSGQGDSPLHF
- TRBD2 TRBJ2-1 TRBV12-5 CASGLVQGWIAGGYRDEQFF
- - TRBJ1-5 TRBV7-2 CASSLSRGQPQHF
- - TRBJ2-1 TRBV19 CASSPKGRRQLLYNEQFF
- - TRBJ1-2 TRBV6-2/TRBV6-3 CASSYSSAVNYGYTF
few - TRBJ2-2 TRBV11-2 CASSWGPDTGELFF
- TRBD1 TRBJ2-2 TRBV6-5 CASSPGTANTGELFF
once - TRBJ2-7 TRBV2 CASSTRGHSYEQYF
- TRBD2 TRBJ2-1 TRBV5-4 CASSWTSGGIDEQFF
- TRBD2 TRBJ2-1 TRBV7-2 CASSFWTSAYNEQFF
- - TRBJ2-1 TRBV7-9 CASSLGASDEQFF
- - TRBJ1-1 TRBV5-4 CASSLGEVGNTEAFF
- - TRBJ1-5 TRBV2 CASSGDIYNQPQHF
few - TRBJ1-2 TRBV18 CASSPEFYGYTF
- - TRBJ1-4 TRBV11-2 CASSLGLQLANNEKLFF
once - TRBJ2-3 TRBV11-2 CASSLTLAGSTDTQYF
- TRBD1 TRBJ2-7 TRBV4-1 CASSQGPTGRGRSHEQYF
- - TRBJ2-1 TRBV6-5 CASSQDSPKYNEQFF
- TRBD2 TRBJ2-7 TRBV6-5 CASSYRLAGSYEQYF
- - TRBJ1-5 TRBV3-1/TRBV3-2 CASSQTTGPQHF
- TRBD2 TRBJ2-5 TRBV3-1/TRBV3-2 CASKTSGQETQYF
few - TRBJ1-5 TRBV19 CASMEVSNQPQHF
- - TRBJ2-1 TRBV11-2 CASSPQIGGVEQFF
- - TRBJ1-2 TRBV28 CAIKGGSNGYTF
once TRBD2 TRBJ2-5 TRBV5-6 CASSYGGEETQYF
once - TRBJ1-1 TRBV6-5 CASTPTKNTEAFF
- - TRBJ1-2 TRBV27 CASSLSGAWGYTF
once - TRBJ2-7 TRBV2 CASTYSTYEQYF
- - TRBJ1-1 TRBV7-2 CASSLASRLNTEAFF
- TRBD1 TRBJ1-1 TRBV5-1 CASSLDRGRVDTEAFF
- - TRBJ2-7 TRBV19 CASSSRQGSYEQYF
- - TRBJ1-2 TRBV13 CASSLVGHDGDYGYTF
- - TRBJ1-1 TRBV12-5 CASGLVVGRGTEAFF
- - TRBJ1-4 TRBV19 CASSRQNNEKLFF
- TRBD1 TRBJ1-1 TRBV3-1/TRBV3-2 CASSQELDRGWPEAFF
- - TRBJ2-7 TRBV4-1 CASSQGAGSKGEQYF
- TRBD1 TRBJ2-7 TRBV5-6 CASSWGTEYEQYF
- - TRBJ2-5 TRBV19 CASSIQVGETQYF
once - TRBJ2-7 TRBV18 CASSRANSYEQYF
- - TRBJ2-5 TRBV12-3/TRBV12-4 CASTKQGLETQYF
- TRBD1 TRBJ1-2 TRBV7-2 CASSSRQGGNGYTF
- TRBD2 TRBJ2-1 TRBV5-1 CASSASGGSYNEQFF
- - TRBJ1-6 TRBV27 CASSSGLSPLHF
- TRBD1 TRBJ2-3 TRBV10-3 CAISEPQQGGDTQYF
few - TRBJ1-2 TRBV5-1 CASSSDRTYGYTF